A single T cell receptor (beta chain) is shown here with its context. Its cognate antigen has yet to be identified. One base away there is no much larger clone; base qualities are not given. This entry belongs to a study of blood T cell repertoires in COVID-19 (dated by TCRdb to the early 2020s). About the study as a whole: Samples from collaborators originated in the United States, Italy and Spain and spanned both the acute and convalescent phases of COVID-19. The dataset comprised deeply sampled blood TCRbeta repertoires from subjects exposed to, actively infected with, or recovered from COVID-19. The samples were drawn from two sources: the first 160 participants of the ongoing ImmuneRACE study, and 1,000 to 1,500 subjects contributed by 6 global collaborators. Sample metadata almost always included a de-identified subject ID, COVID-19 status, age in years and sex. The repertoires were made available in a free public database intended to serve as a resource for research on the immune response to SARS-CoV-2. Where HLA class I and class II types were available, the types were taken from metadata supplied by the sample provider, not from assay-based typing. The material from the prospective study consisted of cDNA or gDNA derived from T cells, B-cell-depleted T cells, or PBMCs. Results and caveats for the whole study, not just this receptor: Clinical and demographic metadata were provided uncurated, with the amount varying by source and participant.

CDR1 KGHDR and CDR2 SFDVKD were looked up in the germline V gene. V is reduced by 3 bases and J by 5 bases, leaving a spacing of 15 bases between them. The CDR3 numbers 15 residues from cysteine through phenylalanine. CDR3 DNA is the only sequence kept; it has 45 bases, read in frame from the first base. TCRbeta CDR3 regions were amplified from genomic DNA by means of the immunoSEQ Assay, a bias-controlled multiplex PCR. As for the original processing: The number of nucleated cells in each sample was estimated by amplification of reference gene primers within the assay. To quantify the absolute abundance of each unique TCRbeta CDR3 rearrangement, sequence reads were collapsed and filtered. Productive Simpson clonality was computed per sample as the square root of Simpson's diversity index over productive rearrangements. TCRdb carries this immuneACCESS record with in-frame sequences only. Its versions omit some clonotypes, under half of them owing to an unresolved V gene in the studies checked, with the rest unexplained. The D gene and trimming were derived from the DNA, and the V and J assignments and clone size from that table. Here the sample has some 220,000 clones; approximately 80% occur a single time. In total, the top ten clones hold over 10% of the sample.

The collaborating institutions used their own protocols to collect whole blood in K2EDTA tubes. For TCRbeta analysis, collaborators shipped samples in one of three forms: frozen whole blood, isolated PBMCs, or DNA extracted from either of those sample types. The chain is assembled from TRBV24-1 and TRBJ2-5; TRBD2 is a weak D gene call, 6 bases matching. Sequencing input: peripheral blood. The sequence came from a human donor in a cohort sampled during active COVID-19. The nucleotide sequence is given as TGTGCCACCAGTGATCCCAGCGGAGGGGTGGAGACCCAGTACTTC. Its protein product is CATSDPSGGVETQYF.